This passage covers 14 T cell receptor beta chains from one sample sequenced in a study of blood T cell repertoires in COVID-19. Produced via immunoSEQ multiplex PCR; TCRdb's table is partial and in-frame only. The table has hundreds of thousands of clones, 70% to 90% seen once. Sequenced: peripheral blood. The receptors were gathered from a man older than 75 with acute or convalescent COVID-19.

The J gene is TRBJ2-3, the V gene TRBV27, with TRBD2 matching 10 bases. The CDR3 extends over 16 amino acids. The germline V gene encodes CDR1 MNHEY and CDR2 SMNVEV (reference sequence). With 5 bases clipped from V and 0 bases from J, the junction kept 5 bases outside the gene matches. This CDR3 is CASSVLAGPSTDTQYF. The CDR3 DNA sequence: TGTGCCAGCAGTGTACTAGCGGGACCTAGCACAGATACGCAGTATTTT.

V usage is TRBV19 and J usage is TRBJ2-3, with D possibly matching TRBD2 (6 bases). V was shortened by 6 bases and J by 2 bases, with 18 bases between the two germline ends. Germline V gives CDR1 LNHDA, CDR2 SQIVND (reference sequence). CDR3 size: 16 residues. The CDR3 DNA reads TGTGCCAGTAGCAAACAACCGGGACTCTTCACAGATACGCAGTATTTT. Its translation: CASSKQPGLFTDTQYF.

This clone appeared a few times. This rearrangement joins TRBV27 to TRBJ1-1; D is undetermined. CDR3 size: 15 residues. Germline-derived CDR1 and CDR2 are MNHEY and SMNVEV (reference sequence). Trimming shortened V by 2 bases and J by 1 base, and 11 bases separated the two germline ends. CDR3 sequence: CASSLAALGNTEAFF. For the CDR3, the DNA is TGTGCCAGCAGTTTAGCGGCTCTCGGGAACACTGAAGCTTTCTTT.

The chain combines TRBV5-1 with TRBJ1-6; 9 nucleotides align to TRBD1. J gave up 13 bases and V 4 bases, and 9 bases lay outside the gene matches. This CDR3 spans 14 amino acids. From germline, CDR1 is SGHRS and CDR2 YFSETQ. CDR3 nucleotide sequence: TGCGCCAGCAGCGCTGGACAGGGGTCGTACCCCCTCCACTTT. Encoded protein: CASSAGQGSYPLHF.

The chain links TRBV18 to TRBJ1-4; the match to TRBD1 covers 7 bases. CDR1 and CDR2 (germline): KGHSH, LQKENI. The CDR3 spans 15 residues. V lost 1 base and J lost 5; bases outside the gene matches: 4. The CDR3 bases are TGTGCCAGCTCACCACTGACAGGGATGAATGAAAAACTGTTTTTT. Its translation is CASSPLTGMNEKLFF.

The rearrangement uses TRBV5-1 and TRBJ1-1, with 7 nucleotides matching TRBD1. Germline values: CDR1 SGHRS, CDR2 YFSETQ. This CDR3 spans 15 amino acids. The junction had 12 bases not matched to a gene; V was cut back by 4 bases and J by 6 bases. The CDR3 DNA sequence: TGCGCCAGCAGCCCCGACAGGGTAGCTGGCCCTGAAGCTTTCTTT. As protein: CASSPDRVAGPEAFF.

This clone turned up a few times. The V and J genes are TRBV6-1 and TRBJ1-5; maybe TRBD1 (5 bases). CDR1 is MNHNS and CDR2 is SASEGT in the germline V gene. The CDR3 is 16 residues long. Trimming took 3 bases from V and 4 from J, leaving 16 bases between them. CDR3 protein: CASSDPITGLNQPQHF. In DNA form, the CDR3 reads TGTGCCAGCAGTGACCCTATTACAGGTCTAAATCAGCCCCAGCATTTT.

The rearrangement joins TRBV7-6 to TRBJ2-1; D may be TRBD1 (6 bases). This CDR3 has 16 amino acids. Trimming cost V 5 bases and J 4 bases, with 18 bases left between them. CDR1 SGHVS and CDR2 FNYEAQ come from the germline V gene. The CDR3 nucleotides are TGTGCCAGCAGCAAAAGTAGGGCAGGGACATACAATGAGCAGTTCTTC. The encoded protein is CASSKSRAGTYNEQFF.

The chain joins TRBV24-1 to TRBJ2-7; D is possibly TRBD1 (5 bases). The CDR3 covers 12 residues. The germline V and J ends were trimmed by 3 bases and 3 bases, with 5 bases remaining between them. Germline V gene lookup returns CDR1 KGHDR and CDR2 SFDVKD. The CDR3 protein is CATSDQGYEQYF. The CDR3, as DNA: TGTGCCACCAGTGATCAGGGCTACGAGCAGTACTTC.

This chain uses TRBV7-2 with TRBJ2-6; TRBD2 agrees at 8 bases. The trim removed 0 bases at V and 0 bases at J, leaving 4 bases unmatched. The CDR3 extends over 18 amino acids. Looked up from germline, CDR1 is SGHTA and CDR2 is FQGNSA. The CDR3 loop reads CASSLALRGVSGANVLTF. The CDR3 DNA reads TGTGCCAGCAGCTTAGCGTTGCGGGGGGTCTCTGGGGCCAACGTCCTGACTTTC.

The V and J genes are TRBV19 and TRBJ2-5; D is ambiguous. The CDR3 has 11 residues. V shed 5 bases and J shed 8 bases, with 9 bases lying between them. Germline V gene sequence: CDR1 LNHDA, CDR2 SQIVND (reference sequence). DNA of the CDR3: TGTGCCAGTAGTCCCCCGAGTACCCAGTACTTC. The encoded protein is CASSPPSTQYF.

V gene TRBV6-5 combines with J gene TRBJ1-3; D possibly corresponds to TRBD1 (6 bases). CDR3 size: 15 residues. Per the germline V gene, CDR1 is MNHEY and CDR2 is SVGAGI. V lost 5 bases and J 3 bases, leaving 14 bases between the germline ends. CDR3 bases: TGTGCCAGCAGTACTCGGACAGCCTTTGGAAACACCATATATTTT. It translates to CASSTRTAFGNTIYF.

CDR3 amino acids: CASSISGQTGETQYF. The CDR3 nucleotides read TGTGCCAGTAGTATCTCGGGACAAACGGGAGAGACCCAGTACTTC. The chain couples TRBV19 to TRBJ2-5, with a weak D call TRBD1 (6 bases). There are 15 residues in the CDR3. Trimming pared 3 bases from V and 4 bases from J, leaving 15 bases between. In germline, CDR1 is LNHDA, CDR2 SQIVND (reference sequence).

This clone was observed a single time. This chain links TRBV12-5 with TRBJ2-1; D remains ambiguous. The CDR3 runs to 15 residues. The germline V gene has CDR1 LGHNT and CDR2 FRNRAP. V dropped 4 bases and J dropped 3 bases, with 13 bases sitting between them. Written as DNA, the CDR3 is TGTGCTAGTGGTTCTGTCGCCCACTTCTACAATGAGCAGTTCTTC. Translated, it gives CASGSVAHFYNEQFF. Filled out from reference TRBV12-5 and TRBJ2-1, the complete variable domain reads DARVTQTPRHKVTEMGQEVTMRCQPILGHNTVFWYRQTMMQGLELLAYFRNRAPLDDSGMPKDRFSAEMPDATLATLKIQPSEPRDSAVYFCASGSVAHFYNEQFFGPGTRLTVL.